The clone carrying this TCR beta chain was observed many times. Its antigen remains unidentified. This entry comes from a study of T cells in Graves' hyperthyroidism and ophthalmopathy. Whole-study results and caveats: Progression to ophthalmopathy was predicted a median of roughly seven months early.

RNA transcripts provided the source from which TCR beta CDR3 regions were amplified. TCR CDR3 regions were first amplified by RT-PCR with HTBI primers. One entry per CDR3 protein results from TCRdb running MiXCR on the multiplex PCR reads. The table includes 500,000 to 600,000 distinct CDR3 sequences, around 45% detected once. Germline-derived CDR1 and CDR2 are LGHDT and YNNKEL (reference sequence). Deletions cut 0 bases from V and 6 bases from J, with 9 bases between. The CDR3 totals 13 residues. Uncontrolled infection, other autoimmune disease, pregnancy and lactation each barred patients from inclusion. Clinical symptoms, serum thyroxine and TRAb, thyroid ultrasound and orbital computed tomography together formed the diagnostic basis.

This clonotype originated in an adult woman with Graves' disease, either hyperthyroidism or ophthalmopathy (not recorded which). The V call is TRBV3-1, the J call TRBJ2-7; no definite D call. The material sequenced was peripheral blood or thyroid tissue (not recorded which). CDR3 sequence: CASSQDVASEQYF. The CDR3, as DNA: TGTGCCAGCAGCCAAGATGTGGCTTCCGAGCAGTACTTC.